This T cell receptor (beta chain) was observed in a study of blood T cell repertoires in COVID-19. Profiled with immunoSEQ multiplex PCR; TCRdb holds only in-frame clones, not every one. The profile shows 50,000 to 75,000 clones, roughly 87% of them singletons. The sample comprised peripheral blood. The sequence came from an elderly man in a cohort sampled during active COVID-19.

In DNA, the CDR3 is TGTGCCAGTTCTCTTGCGGGTACGCAGTATTTT. It translates to CASSLAGTQYF. The chain employs TRBV19 and TRBJ2-3; D perhaps matches TRBD2 (5 bases). Germline-derived CDR1 and CDR2 are LNHDA and SQIVND (reference sequence). Trimming pared 8 bases from V and 8 bases from J, leaving 11 bases between. The CDR3 is 11 amino acids. The complete variable domain, with remaining parts taken from reference TRBV19 and TRBJ2-3, reads DGGITQSPKYLFRKEGQNVTLSCEQNLNHDAMYWYRQDPGQGLRLIYYSQIVNDFQKGDIAEGYSVSREKKESFPLTVTSAQKNPTAFYLCASSLAGTQYFGPGTRLTVL.